The 7 T cell receptor beta chains given below trace back to one sample, sequenced in a study of OX40 agonist ivuxolimab in advanced cancers. Libraries were prepared by immunoSEQ multiplex PCR; TCRdb keeps only in-frame clonotypes and omits some of them. The sample yields roughly 71,000 clones, roughly 82% seen once. The sample in question was CD4+ or CD8+ T cells sorted from blood, obtained in a trial of the OX40 agonist ivuxolimab. These receptors came from an adult with an advanced solid tumor such as melanoma, head and neck, liver or kidney cancer.

V gene TRBV9 combines with J gene TRBJ1-5, with a weak D call TRBD1 (5 bases). Looked up from germline, CDR1 is SGDLS and CDR2 is YYNGEE. This CDR3 has 13 amino acids. Trimming pared 3 bases from V and 2 bases from J, leaving 6 bases between. The CDR3 coding sequence is TGTGCCAGCAGCGGGGGCGGCAATCAGCCCCAGCATTTT. It is translated as CASSGGGNQPQHF.

This clone has a single count. The V gene is TRBV6-4, the J gene TRBJ2-4; D gene ambiguous. V was pared by 1 base and J by 6 bases, with 10 bases between. The CDR3 totals 14 residues. In germline, CDR1 is MRHNA, CDR2 SNTAGT. The CDR3 loop is CASSDYPNSNIQYF. In DNA, the CDR3 is TGTGCCAGCAGTGACTATCCTAACTCAAACATTCAGTACTTC.

This chain joins TRBV4-2 and TRBJ1-3; D is ambiguous. From germline, CDR1 is LGHNA and CDR2 YNFKEQ. The CDR3 consists of 15 residues. Trimming removed 0 bases from V and 2 bases from J, with 8 bases in between. This CDR3 reads CASSQDPQAGNTIYF. For the CDR3, the DNA is TGTGCCAGCAGCCAAGATCCGCAAGCTGGAAACACCATATATTTT.

The rearrangement joins TRBV30 to TRBJ1-6; D is ambiguous. Germline values: CDR1 GTSNPN, CDR2 SVGIG (reference sequence). The V end lost 0 bases, the J end lost 16 bases, and 10 bases lay between the germline ends. The CDR3 covers 11 residues. This CDR3 reads CAWSVQVVLHF. The CDR3 coding sequence is TGTGCCTGGAGTGTACAAGTGGTTCTCCACTTT.

This sequence joins TRBV28 and TRBJ2-7, with a possible D match to TRBD2 (6 bases). There are 13 residues in the CDR3. The V end was cut by 3 bases, the J end by 3 bases, with 9 bases between. The germline CDR1 and CDR2 sequences are MDHEN and SYDVKM. DNA for the CDR3: TGTGCCAGCAGTTTCGGGAGCGACTACGAGCAGTACTTC. The encoded protein is CASSFGSDYEQYF.

V and J are TRBV6-5 and TRBJ2-1; a weak D match, TRBD1 (6 bases). V was trimmed by 6 bases and J by 6 bases, leaving 12 bases between them. There are 13 residues in the CDR3. Germline CDR1 and CDR2: MNHEY and SVGAGI. CDR3 sequence reads: CASRKQGSNEQFF. CDR3 bases: TGTGCCAGCAGGAAACAGGGAAGCAATGAGCAGTTCTTC.

V usage is TRBV5-4 and J usage is TRBJ1-2; D remains unclear. The CDR3 contains 14 residues. Per the germline V gene, CDR1 is SGHNT and CDR2 is YYREEE (reference sequence). V was cut by 1 base and J by 0 bases, with 7 bases left in between. CDR3 nucleotide sequence: TGTGCCAGCAGCTTGAACCAGGCTAACTATGGCTACACCTTC. Its translation: CASSLNQANYGYTF.